The 24 T cell receptor beta chains given below trace back to one sample, sequenced in a study of response to subunit inactivated influenza vaccine. TCRdb called the RT-PCR reads again in MiXCR, with one record for every CDR3 protein. The data show hundreds of thousands of distinct CDR3 sequences, with roughly 14% seen just once and around 10% held by the top ten. The sequencing here drew on PBMCs from blood, taken 11 to 12 days after vaccination. The receptors derive from a man aged 50-59 years who received an inactivated influenza vaccine.

This clonotype was found a few times. The J gene is TRBJ2-1, the V gene TRBV20-1; D is tentatively TRBD1 or TRBD2 (5 bases each). CDR3 length equals 16 residues. V gave up 2 bases and J gave up 8 bases, with 22 bases separating them. Germline assignment: CDR1 DFQATT and CDR2 SNEGSKA (reference sequence). This chain's CDR3 is CSARWDQNSRVDEQFF. For the CDR3, the DNA is TGCAGTGCTAGATGGGACCAAAATTCCCGTGTGGATGAGCAGTTCTTC.

The J gene is TRBJ1-6, the V gene TRBV30; D might be TRBD1 (6 bases). Germline CDR1 GTSNPN, CDR2 SVGIG (reference sequence). This CDR3 contains 14 residues. The V end was cut by 3 bases, the J end by 15 bases, with 21 bases between. In nucleotides, the CDR3 is TGTGCCTGGAGGAATTGGCAGGGACAAAAGGACCTCCACTTT. This translates into CAWRNWQGQKDLHF.

This rearrangement joins TRBV30 to TRBJ1-2; no clear D. CDR3 length: 12 amino acids. V lost 2 bases and J 8 bases, leaving 12 bases between the germline ends. Germline V gene lookup returns CDR1 GTSNPN and CDR2 SVGIG (reference sequence). This CDR3 is CAWSPGLEGYTF. DNA for the CDR3: TGTGCCTGGAGTCCTGGGCTAGAAGGCTACACCTTC.

The gene calls are TRBV7-2 and TRBJ2-5; 10 nucleotides line up with TRBD1. The CDR3 length is 14 residues. CDR1 is SGHTA and CDR2 is FQGNSA in the germline V gene. The V and J ends lost 4 bases and 4 bases, in that order; junction bases with no gene match: 3. CDR3 residues: CASSYGQGVETQYF. The CDR3 bases are TGTGCCAGCAGCTACGGACAGGGGGTAGAGACCCAGTACTTC.

This clonotype occurred a few times. The rearrangement joins TRBV7-9 to TRBJ2-1; TRBD1 matches 7 bases. V shed 1 base, J shed 9 bases, and the junction held 9 bases outside the gene matches. The CDR3 has 15 amino acids. The germline V gene encodes CDR1 SEHNR and CDR2 FQNEAQ (reference sequence). CDR3: CASSLVLGTVVEQFF. The CDR3 bases are TGTGCCAGCAGCTTAGTACTCGGGACAGTCGTTGAGCAGTTCTTC.

This clonotype showed up just a few times. The chain joins TRBV18 to TRBJ2-1; 10 bases are a match to TRBD2. V gave up 3 bases and J gave up 4 bases; unmatched junction bases: 9. Per germline, CDR1 KGHSH and CDR2 LQKENI. This CDR3 region has 17 residues. In DNA, the CDR3 is TGTGCCAGCTCACCCACCGGAGGAGCGGGAGGGTACAATGAGCAGTTCTTC. Protein sequence: CASSPTGGAGGYNEQFF.

This rearrangement joins TRBV6-5 to TRBJ2-7; unclear D gene. V dropped 6 bases and J dropped 3 bases, with 6 bases sitting between them. The CDR3 runs to 11 residues. Germline V gives CDR1 MNHEY, CDR2 SVGAGI. DNA for the CDR3: TGTGCCAGCAGATCCAACTACGAGCAGTACTTC. It codes for CASRSNYEQYF.

The chain combines TRBV20-1 with TRBJ1-1; D gene uncertain. The CDR3 consists of 14 residues. Germline V CDR1 and CDR2: DFQATT, SNEGSKA (reference sequence). Trimming pared 2 bases from V and 4 bases from J, leaving 14 bases between. This CDR3 reads CSARLAGPLTEAFF. In DNA, the CDR3 is TGCAGTGCTAGATTGGCAGGCCCGCTCACTGAAGCTTTCTTT.

CDR3 protein: CASSLARTGNQPQHF. The CDR3 region has the DNA TGTGCCAGCAGCTTAGCCCGGACAGGGAATCAGCCCCAGCATTTT. V and J are TRBV7-2 and TRBJ1-5; TRBD1 aligns across 8 bases. Germline V lookup: CDR1 SGHTA, CDR2 FQGNSA. The CDR3 sequence is 15 residues long. V lost 0 bases to trimming and J lost 4 bases; unmatched junction nucleotides: 2.

This clonotype was counted at least ten times. CDR3 protein: CSAHTQGTGELFF. The DNA of the CDR3 is TGCAGCGCCCACACCCAGGGTACCGGGGAGCTGTTTTTT. The chain carries TRBV29-1 and TRBJ2-2; D perhaps matches TRBD1 (5 bases). Germline V lookup: CDR1 SQVTM, CDR2 ANQGSEA. The CDR3 sequence is 13 residues long. V lost 7 bases, J lost 5 bases, and 14 bases lay in between.

The rearrangement joins TRBV20-1 to TRBJ2-1, with D unresolved. The V end lost 0 bases, the J end lost 0 bases, and 15 bases lay between the germline ends. This CDR3 has 17 amino acids. Looked up from germline, CDR1 is DFQATT and CDR2 is SNEGSKA (reference sequence). CDR3 DNA sequence: TGCAGTGCTAGAGATCTTAAGTACACCAGCTCCTACAATGAGCAGTTCTTC. Translated: CSARDLKYTSSYNEQFF.

This clonotype was counted a few times. V gene TRBV4-3 combines with J gene TRBJ2-2; the D gene is possibly TRBD2 (5 bases). V dropped 1 base and J dropped 4 bases, with 13 bases sitting between them. Per the germline V gene, CDR1 is LGHNA and CDR2 is YSLEER. This CDR3 has 16 residues. The CDR3 is CASSQVLVAGTGELFF. Here the CDR3 DNA reads TGCGCCAGCAGCCAAGTACTAGTCGCTGGCACCGGGGAGCTGTTTTTT.

This clonotype has at least ten counts. The V call is TRBV25-1, the J call TRBJ2-1; TRBD2 aligns across 16 bases. This CDR3 has 18 residues. The germline V gene encodes CDR1 MGHDK and CDR2 SYGVNS. V lost 4 bases to trimming and J lost 5 bases; unmatched junction nucleotides: 8. The chain's CDR3 is CASSGGLAGGPNNNEQFF. CDR3 nucleotides: TGTGCCAGCAGTGGGGGACTAGCGGGAGGGCCCAACAACAATGAGCAGTTCTTC.

The genes are TRBV6-2 or TRBV6-3 and TRBJ2-3, with D possibly TRBD2 on 6 matching bases. V was cut by 6 bases and J by 2 bases, with 15 bases left in between. Germline CDR1 MNHEY, CDR2 SVGEGT. The CDR3 extends over 15 amino acids. DNA for the CDR3: TGTGCCAGCAGAGAATCGGGACTGATCACAGATACGCAGTATTTT. Residues: CASRESGLITDTQYF.

This clonotype was counted ten times or more. V gene TRBV10-3 combines with J gene TRBJ2-7, with a weak D call TRBD2 (6 bases). The CDR3 consists of 15 residues. Looked up from germline, CDR1 is ENHRY and CDR2 is SYGVKD. Trimming removed 0 bases from V and 3 bases from J, with 12 bases in between. The CDR3 DNA reads as TGTGCCATCAGTGAGTCGGGAGGTTATGGCTACGAGCAGTACTTC. Encoded protein: CAISESGGYGYEQYF.

The V gene is TRBV7-8, the J gene TRBJ2-3; TRBD2 agrees at 8 bases. Trimming removed 2 bases from V and 2 bases from J; junction bases left unmatched: 3. This CDR3 spans 15 amino acids. CDR1 and CDR2 from the germline V gene are SGHVS and FQNEAQ. CDR3 coding DNA: TGTGCCAGCAGCTTAATGCGGGGGGACACAGATACGCAGTATTTT. Amino acids: CASSLMRGDTDTQYF.

The chain couples TRBV6-2 or TRBV6-3 to TRBJ1-6; 7 bases fit TRBD1. Trimming took 8 bases from V and 9 from J; bases not matched to a gene: 10. Germline V gene data show CDR1 as MNHEY and CDR2 as SVGEGT. This CDR3 region has 14 residues. The CDR3 nucleotides read TGTGCCAGCGGTCCTACAGGGGAGGCTTCACCCCTCCACTTT. This translates into CASGPTGEASPLHF.

J is TRBJ2-7 and V is TRBV2, with 7 bases matching TRBD2. Trimming at V came to 7 bases and at J to 3 bases, leaving 9 bases not matched to a gene. The CDR3 is 14 residues long. Germline values: CDR1 SNHLY, CDR2 FYNNEI. The CDR3 region is CASTLAGVLYEQYF. CDR3 sequence (DNA): TGTGCCAGCACCCTGGCGGGGGTGCTCTACGAGCAGTACTTC.

The chain uses TRBV12-3 or TRBV12-4 and TRBJ2-3; 12 nucleotides match TRBD2. CDR3 length: 16 residues. The junction had 9 bases not matched to a gene; V was cut back by 3 bases and J by 8 bases. The CDR3 region has the DNA TGTGCCAGCAGTTTTAGTCTAGCGGGGGGGCCAGGTACGCAGTATTTT. Its translation is CASSFSLAGGPGTQYF.

The V gene is TRBV20-1, the J gene TRBJ2-1, with a possible D match to TRBD2 (6 bases). With 6 bases removed from V and 4 bases from J, the gap between germline ends came to 10 bases. There are 12 residues in the CDR3. Germline V gives CDR1 DFQATT, CDR2 SNEGSKA (reference sequence). As DNA, the CDR3 is TGCAGTGCGCGGAGGGTTTACAATGAGCAGTTCTTC. Protein sequence: CSARRVYNEQFF.

This clonotype appeared a few times. The chain couples TRBV6-1 to TRBJ1-1; the match to TRBD1 covers 10 bases. Germline V gene data show CDR1 as MNHNS and CDR2 as SASEGT. CDR3 length equals 15 residues. V dropped 5 bases and J dropped 3; count of bases not matched to a gene: 6. Here the CDR3 DNA reads TGTGCCAGCAGTAGATGGACAGGGGGGGACACTGAAGCTTTCTTT. Translated: CASSRWTGGDTEAFF.

As DNA, the CDR3 is TGTGCCAGCAGCTTAGGAAAGACAGGGCCTCAGCCCCAGCATTTT. The encoded protein is CASSLGKTGPQPQHF. This chain links TRBV7-2 with TRBJ1-5; 7 bases fit TRBD1. The germline V gene encodes CDR1 SGHTA and CDR2 FQGNSA. V lost 1 base to trimming and J lost 6 bases; unmatched junction nucleotides: 6. This CDR3 has 15 amino acids.

The chain recombines TRBV29-1 with TRBJ2-3, with D possibly TRBD2 on 7 matching bases. The V end lost 7 bases, the J end lost 2 bases, and 16 bases lay between the germline ends. Germline assignment: CDR1 SQVTM and CDR2 ANQGSEA. The CDR3 covers 14 residues. CDR3 region: CSAEGGRDTDTQYF. In nucleotides, the CDR3 is TGCAGCGCCGAAGGGGGGAGGGACACAGATACGCAGTATTTT.

This chain connects TRBV28 to TRBJ2-3; unclear D gene. Between the trimmed V and J ends, which lost 7 bases and 3 bases, there was a span of 11 bases. The CDR3 spans 13 residues. Germline V gene lookup returns CDR1 MDHEN and CDR2 SYDVKM. The CDR3 sequence is CASKGHPTDTQYF. CDR3 coding DNA: TGTGCCAGCAAAGGGCATCCTACAGATACGCAGTATTTT.